This T cell receptor beta chain was obtained from a study of blood T cell repertoires in COVID-19. The CDR3 spans 12 residues. Germline V CDR1 and CDR2: MDHEN, SYDVKM. V lost 6 bases, J lost 6 bases, and 3 bases stayed unmatched. Adults between roughly 18 and 89 years of age took part from about two dozen US areas. The study assigned cohorts using participant-reported clinical history. TCRdb's copy holds only in-frame clones and misses some; the assay was immunoSEQ multiplex PCR. In the table there are hundreds of thousands of clones, 80% to 90% of which are singletons. The gene calls are TRBV28 and TRBJ1-1; 8 bases map to TRBD1. This TCR was recovered from a woman aged 18-29 years who had recovered from COVID-19. Sequences were obtained from PBMCs or T cells enriched from blood (not recorded which). The CDR3 nucleotides read TGTGCCAGCAGCTCGACAGGGGCTGAAGCTTTCTTT. This sequence encodes CASSSTGAEAFF.